A single sample gave rise to the 8 T cell receptor beta chains below, sequenced in a study of T-cell memory formation after mild COVID-19. From the 5' RACE reads, TCRdb called clonotypes with MiXCR, one entry per CDR3 protein. The sample includes over 250,000 distinct CDR3 sequences, approximately 15% of them seen just once. The material sequenced was PBMCs or a T cell subset sorted from them (not recorded which). All receptors come from a man aged 18-30 years who had mild COVID-19 (a few samples of this study predate the infection). Cell type and time point are not known.

The chain recombines TRBV7-9 with TRBJ1-2; no definite D call. Germline V gene data show CDR1 as SEHNR and CDR2 as FQNEAQ (reference sequence). The CDR3 consists of 14 residues. V gave up 3 bases and J gave up 8 bases, with 16 bases separating them. The CDR3 protein is CASSLDASLRGYTF. The DNA of the CDR3 is TGTGCCAGCAGCTTGGACGCCTCGCTCAGGGGCTACACCTTC.

CDR3 sequence: CASSLSPFLEQYV. CDR3 nucleotide sequence: TGCGCCAGCAGCTTGTCACCCTTCTTAGAGCAGTACGTC. The V gene is TRBV5-1, the J gene TRBJ2-7, with D unclear. V dropped 1 base and J dropped 7 bases, with 12 bases sitting between them. The CDR3 has 13 amino acids. Germline CDR1 is SGHRS and CDR2 is YFSETQ.

This clonotype has at least ten counts. The chain uses TRBV11-2 and TRBJ2-7; D ambiguous. The CDR3 totals 13 residues. The V gene's germline CDR1 is SGHAT and CDR2 FQNNGV. Trimming left V 1 base short and J 3 bases short, with 7 bases between. CDR3 in DNA: TGTGCCAGCAGCTTAGTCTCCTTCTACGAGCAGTACTTC. Its protein product is CASSLVSFYEQYF.

This clonotype occurred once. This chain connects TRBV12-3 or TRBV12-4 to TRBJ2-5; D is undetermined. The CDR3 runs 13 residues. Trimming removed 8 bases at V and 6 bases at J, with 16 bases between. CDR3 nucleotides: TGTGCCAGCGGGGTGGCGGTCGGCAAGACCCAGTACTTC. Translating gives CASGVAVGKTQYF.

This clonotype has just a few counts. This chain joins TRBV5-1 and TRBJ2-7; 8 nucleotides agree with TRBD2. This CDR3 has 14 residues. V shed 1 base and J 7 bases; nucleotides not matched to a gene: 7. The V gene's germline CDR1 is SGHRS and CDR2 YFSETQ. The CDR3 loop is CASSLRSGEGEQYF. The CDR3, as DNA: TGCGCCAGCAGCTTGCGTAGCGGGGAAGGGGAGCAGTACTTC.

This clonotype was observed a handful of times. The V and J genes are TRBV25-1 and TRBJ2-5, with TRBD1 matching over 8 bases. With 1 base clipped from V and 5 bases from J, the junction kept 12 bases outside the gene matches. This CDR3 is built from 17 residues. Germline V lookup: CDR1 MGHDK, CDR2 SYGVNS. This chain's CDR3 is CASSEFYVAGGRETQYF. For the CDR3, the DNA is TGTGCCAGCAGTGAATTTTACGTGGCAGGGGGCCGGGAGACCCAGTACTTC.

This clonotype was seen only a few times. The gene calls are TRBV20-1 and TRBJ2-5; D remains ambiguous. V lost 4 bases to trimming and J lost 1 base, with 4 bases between them. The CDR3 is 11 amino acids. Germline V gene sequence: CDR1 DFQATT, CDR2 SNEGSKA (reference sequence). The CDR3 DNA follows: TGCAGTGCTAACCGCCAAGAGACCCAGTACTTC. Amino acids: CSANRQETQYF.

This clonotype was detected only once. The V call is TRBV30, the J call TRBJ2-3; D might be TRBD1 (6 bases). V lost 7 bases, J lost 1 base, and 12 bases lay in between. Germline CDR1 GTSNPN, CDR2 SVGIG (reference sequence). The CDR3 runs 13 residues. The DNA for the CDR3 is TGTGCCTTACAGGGAGAGGGCACAGATACGCAGTATTTT. Protein product: CALQGEGTDTQYF.